The 15 T cell receptor beta chains in this list originate from one sample, sequenced in a study of T cells in Graves' hyperthyroidism and ophthalmopathy. TCR beta CDR3 sequences were amplified from RNA transcripts. A first-round RT-PCR of the TCR CDR3 used the HTBI primer set. One entry per CDR3 protein results from TCRdb running MiXCR on the multiplex PCR reads. The table includes hundreds of thousands of distinct CDR3 sequences, less than 15% detected once. The sample was blood. Receptor source: a woman younger than 35 with Graves' hyperthyroidism.

In this sample, this clonotype turned up a few times. The genes are TRBV27 and TRBJ1-6; D possibly corresponds to TRBD1 (5 bases). The germline gives CDR1 MNHEY, CDR2 SMNVEV (reference sequence). The V end lost 6 bases, the J end lost 1 base, and 13 bases lay between the germline ends. This CDR3 has 16 residues. The CDR3 sequence is CASSYQGRSYNSPLHF. Here the CDR3 DNA reads TGTGCCAGCAGCTATCAGGGCCGGTCCTATAATTCACCCCTCCACTTT.

This clonotype was found many times. The chain carries TRBV11-2 and TRBJ2-5; D unclear. Trimming shortened V by 4 bases and J by 7 bases, and 10 bases separated the two germline ends. Germline V gene lookup returns CDR1 SGHAT and CDR2 FQNNGV. The CDR3 consists of 12 residues. CDR3: CASSSGDRTQYF. The CDR3 nucleotides read TGTGCCAGCAGCTCCGGTGATCGGACCCAGTACTTC.

The chain combines TRBV7-9 with TRBJ2-1, with 7 nucleotides matching TRBD1. Germline CDR1 SEHNR, CDR2 FQNEAQ (reference sequence). After removal of 1 base from V and 12 bases from J, the junction contained 18 bases not matched to a gene. There are 17 residues in the CDR3. The CDR3 protein is CASSLESRTGKRYRQFF. CDR3 bases: TGTGCCAGCAGCTTAGAGTCCAGGACAGGCAAGAGATATAGGCAGTTCTTC.

This clonotype has ten or more counts. The chain links TRBV18 to TRBJ2-1, with D perhaps TRBD1 or TRBD2 (5 bases each). CDR1 is KGHSH and CDR2 is LQKENI in the germline V gene. This CDR3 is 13 amino acids long. The V end lost 2 bases, the J end lost 8 bases, and 10 bases lay between the germline ends. The CDR3 is CASSPVEGYEQFF. DNA of the CDR3: TGTGCCAGCTCACCAGTCGAGGGGTATGAGCAGTTCTTC.

This clonotype was seen repeatedly, ten times or more. This sequence joins TRBV30 and TRBJ2-7; 9 positions match TRBD1. The J segment lost 4 bases and the V segment lost 7 bases, leaving 8 bases of the junction unmatched. Germline CDR1 reads GTSNPN; CDR2 reads SVGIG (reference sequence). This CDR3 has 13 residues. DNA for the CDR3: TGTGCCTCCCATACGGACAGGGGATACGAGCAGTACTTC. Protein: CASHTDRGYEQYF.

This chain connects TRBV9 to TRBJ1-3; D is perhaps TRBD1 (6 bases). Trimming left V 0 bases short and J 3 bases short, with 13 bases between. Germline V gene sequence: CDR1 SGDLS, CDR2 YYNGEE. The CDR3 length is 16 residues. This CDR3 is CASSVEGGLYGNTIYF. The CDR3 DNA follows: TGTGCCAGCAGCGTAGAGGGGGGGCTATATGGAAACACCATATATTTT.

This clonotype was recorded many times. This chain joins TRBV20-1 and TRBJ1-4; D unresolved. Germline V gene sequence: CDR1 DFQATT, CDR2 SNEGSKA (reference sequence). This CDR3 has 14 amino acids. V gave up 3 bases and J gave up 0 bases, with 8 bases separating them. DNA for the CDR3: TGCAGTGCTAGTCCCGGCGCAACTAATGAAAAACTGTTTTTT. Translating gives CSASPGATNEKLFF.

Ten or more counts support this clonotype. V and J are TRBV2 and TRBJ1-1; D remains unclear. V lost 5 bases, J lost 4 bases, and 11 bases lay in between. Germline CDR1 is SNHLY and CDR2 is FYNNEI. This CDR3 is built from 13 residues. The CDR3 sequence: CASSYSPTTEAFF. The CDR3 bases are TGTGCCAGCAGTTACTCGCCAACCACTGAAGCTTTCTTT.

This clonotype has more than one count but fewer than ten. The CDR3 DNA follows: TGTGCCAGTAGTATGGGGGTCAATCAGCCCCAGCATTTT. Encoded protein: CASSMGVNQPQHF. This chain uses TRBV19 with TRBJ1-5; tentative D call: TRBD1 (5 bases). The germline V gene has CDR1 LNHDA and CDR2 SQIVND (reference sequence). The CDR3 spans 13 residues. The ends were cut back, 3 bases at V and 3 bases at J, with 6 bases in the middle.

This sequence joins TRBV5-1 and TRBJ2-1; TRBD1 aligns across 7 bases. The CDR3 totals 15 residues. V was pared by 3 bases and J by 5 bases, with 8 bases of the junction left unmatched. CDR1 is SGHRS, CDR2 YFSETQ, per germline. CDR3 amino acids: CASSSTGKSDNEQFF. The CDR3 nucleotides read TGCGCCAGCAGCTCGACAGGGAAATCGGACAATGAGCAGTTCTTC. Combining the CDR3 with reference TRBV5-1 and TRBJ2-1 gives the whole variable domain KAGVTQTPRYLIKTRGQQVTLSCSPISGHRSVSWYQQTPGQGLQFLFEYFSETQRNKGNFPGRFSGRQFSNSRSEMNVSTLELGDSALYLCASSSTGKSDNEQFFGPGTRLTVL.

V is TRBV20-1 and J is TRBJ2-5, with D perhaps matching TRBD2 (6 bases). V was trimmed by 6 bases and J by 4 bases, leaving 24 bases between them. CDR1 and CDR2 (germline): DFQATT, SNEGSKA (reference sequence). CDR3 length: 16 residues. The CDR3 sequence is CSANPSTGRTRETQYF. The CDR3 nucleotides are TGCAGTGCCAATCCTTCCACCGGGAGAACGCGAGAGACCCAGTACTTC.

This clonotype was seen a handful of times. This chain joins TRBV6-2 or TRBV6-3 and TRBJ1-5, with D hard to call. The CDR3 contains 13 residues. V gave up 2 bases and J gave up 7 bases, with 9 bases separating them. Germline lookup yields CDR1 MNHEY and CDR2 SVGEGT. DNA for the CDR3: TGTGCCAGCAGTTACCCCGGGTTCCAGCCCCAGCATTTT. Its protein product is CASSYPGFQPQHF.

This clonotype was recorded a few times. The rearrangement joins TRBV4-3 to TRBJ1-3; D is unclear. CDR3 length: 13 residues. Trimming left V 0 bases short and J 5 bases short, with 5 bases between. Germline V gene sequence: CDR1 LGHNA, CDR2 YSLEER. CDR3 DNA sequence: TGCGCCAGCAGCCAAGAAGAAAGAAACACCATATATTTT. Residues: CASSQEERNTIYF.

This clonotype was observed many times. The genes are TRBV30 and TRBJ1-5; a weak D match, TRBD1 (5 bases). Per the germline V gene, CDR1 is GTSNPN and CDR2 is SVGIG (reference sequence). Trimming stripped 5 bases from V and 4 bases from J, with 9 bases between. This CDR3 has 12 residues. The CDR3 here is CAWDGGNQPQHF. CDR3 DNA sequence: TGTGCCTGGGACGGGGGAAATCAGCCCCAGCATTTT. Using reference TRBV30 and TRBJ1-5 for the parts outside the CDR3, the full variable domain is SQTIHQWPATLVQPVGSPLSLECTVEGTSNPNLYWYRQAAGRGLQLLFYSVGIGQISSEVPQNLSASRPQDRQFILSSKKLLLSDSGFYLCAWDGGNQPQHFGDGTRLSIL.

This clonotype showed up many times. The V gene is TRBV20-1, the J gene TRBJ2-3; D is uncertain. The CDR3 is 16 residues long. Trimming took off 0 bases at V and 1 base at J, with 14 bases between the two ends. From germline, CDR1 is DFQATT and CDR2 SNEGSKA (reference sequence). The CDR3 DNA reads as TGCAGTGCTAGAGATCTTAATGCATTGGGCACAGATACGCAGTATTTT. This codes for CSARDLNALGTDTQYF.